The entry below gives a single T cell receptor (beta chain) sequence along with its context. Clones were read by immunoSEQ multiplex PCR, and TCRdb kept only the in-frame ones, dropping some. Seen here are about 1.5 million clones, roughly 98% observed once, and the top ten hold about 0.45%. The data are from a study of shared clonotypes between healthy human individuals. Trimming took off 3 bases at V and 8 bases at J, with 11 bases between the two ends. The CDR3 is made up of 13 amino acids. The germline gives CDR1 MNHEY, CDR2 SMNVEV (reference sequence). The TCR comes from a man aged 25-45 years in good health. The chain joins TRBV27 to TRBJ2-1; tentatively, D is TRBD1 (6 bases). Input material: naive CD4+ T cells sorted from blood. Noted subset: CD45RA+ positively selected. CDR3 residues: CASSFTGIYEQFF. CDR3 sequence (DNA): TGTGCCAGCAGTTTTACAGGGATATATGAGCAGTTCTTC.